The 30 T cell receptor beta chains reported below all come from one sample, sequenced in a study of shared clonotypes between healthy human individuals. Libraries were prepared by immunoSEQ multiplex PCR; TCRdb keeps only in-frame clonotypes and omits some of them. The table lists 400,000 to 500,000 clones, over 65% of them singletons, with 10% to 15% in the top ten. The sequenced sample was PBMCs. These receptors were collected from a woman aged 40 to 50 in good health. Some clones in this sample may be carry-over from other donors' samples.

The J gene is TRBJ2-1, the V gene TRBV5-4; 11 positions agree with TRBD2. CDR1 is SGHNT, CDR2 YYREEE, per germline (reference sequence). V trimming: 5 bases; J trimming: 6 bases; junction bases outside the gene matches: 7. The CDR3 is 15 amino acids. CDR3 in amino acids: CASRDTSGSGNEQFF. The CDR3, as DNA: TGTGCCAGCAGAGATACTAGCGGGAGCGGCAATGAGCAGTTCTTC.

This clone was detected a few times. The rearrangement links TRBV28 to TRBJ2-7, with D maybe TRBD2 (5 bases). CDR1 MDHEN and CDR2 SYDVKM come from the germline V gene. There are 12 residues in the CDR3. Written as DNA, the CDR3 is TGTGGGATAGGAGGATCTTCCTACGAGCAGTACTTC. This sequence encodes CGIGGSSYEQYF.

As to this clone: The same CDR3 is also encoded by other DNA sequences in this sample. The V call is TRBV7-2, the J call TRBJ1-1, with 7 bases lining up with TRBD1. J was trimmed by 6 bases and V by 6 bases; bases with no gene match: 7. The CDR3 is 13 amino acids. CDR1 SGHTA and CDR2 FQGNSA come from the germline V gene. This chain's CDR3 is CASSPGGVAEAFF. The CDR3, as DNA: TGTGCCAGCAGTCCAGGGGGTGTGGCTGAAGCTTTCTTT.

The J gene is TRBJ1-2, the V gene TRBV5-1, with a tentative D call TRBD1 (6 bases). The V gene's germline CDR1 is SGHRS and CDR2 YFSETQ. The ends were cut back, 0 bases at V and 10 bases at J, with 16 bases in the middle. This CDR3 spans 14 amino acids. CDR3 in amino acids: CASSLDRDMDDYTF. DNA for the CDR3: TGCGCCAGCAGCTTGGATCGGGACATGGATGACTACACCTTC.

This clone has only one observation. A far larger clone is one nucleotide away, so this likely arose from a read error. The chain recombines TRBV5-6 with TRBJ2-1; TRBD1 is a possible D gene (6 bases). Germline V gene data show CDR1 as SGHDT and CDR2 as YYEEEE. Trimming removed 4 bases at V and 9 bases at J, with 20 bases between. CDR3 length equals 15 residues. CDR3 DNA: TGTGCCAGCAGCCGTCCGAGGCAGGGGTGGGGTGAGCAGTTCTTC. Its protein product is CASSRPRQGWGEQFF.

The V and J genes are TRBV23-1 and TRBJ1-5; tentatively, D is TRBD1 (5 bases). TRBV23-1 is an open reading frame, and its role is uncertain. The CDR3 consists of 15 residues. V lost 4 bases and J lost 1, with 11 bases in between. CDR3 loop: CASSPRGGSNQPQHF. The DNA of the CDR3 is TGCGCCAGCAGTCCCCGGGGGGGGAGCAATCAGCCCCAGCATTTT.

CDR3 residues: CASTPFRGRAYEQYF. The CDR3 DNA sequence: TGTGCCAGCACCCCTTTCAGGGGCAGAGCCTACGAGCAGTACTTC. The chain links TRBV11-2 to TRBJ2-7, with D possibly TRBD1 on 6 matching bases. V dropped 7 bases and J dropped 2 bases, with 18 bases sitting between them. The CDR3 runs 15 residues. Germline CDR1 and CDR2: SGHAT and FQNNGV.

The chain uses TRBV19 and TRBJ2-2; 8 bases agree with TRBD1. CDR3 size: 13 residues. Per germline, CDR1 LNHDA and CDR2 SQIVND (reference sequence). V lost 5 bases to trimming and J lost 6 bases; unmatched junction nucleotides: 2. CDR3 region: CASSVTGAGELFF. As DNA, the CDR3 is TGTGCCAGTAGTGTGACAGGGGCCGGGGAGCTGTTTTTT.

This clone has a single count. The chain joins TRBV9 to TRBJ2-1, with D maybe TRBD1 (6 bases). V was shortened by 1 base and J by 7 bases, with 9 bases between the two germline ends. The germline CDR1 and CDR2 sequences are SGDLS and YYNGEE. The CDR3 extends over 13 amino acids. CDR3 residues: CASSVIQGNEQFF. The CDR3 DNA is TGTGCCAGCAGCGTAATCCAGGGGAATGAGCAGTTCTTC.

CDR3 coding DNA: TGTGCCAGCAGCCCGACTAGCGGGAGGGCAAGGGGTGAGACCCAGTACTTC. It specifies CASSPTSGRARGETQYF. The chain employs TRBV7-9 and TRBJ2-5; 14 bases agree with TRBD2. The CDR3 length is 17 residues. The germline V gene has CDR1 SEHNR and CDR2 FQNEAQ (reference sequence). Unmatched junction bases numbered 10, after V lost 5 bases and J lost 5 bases.

The V call is TRBV6-1, the J call TRBJ2-3, with D maybe TRBD2 (5 bases). V lost 3 bases to trimming and J lost 1 base, with 11 bases between them. The CDR3 loop spans 15 amino acids. Germline CDR1 reads MNHNS; CDR2 reads SASEGT. The CDR3 region has the DNA TGTGCCAGCAGTGATCCGCCCGGGGGCACAGATACGCAGTATTTT. Its protein product is CASSDPPGGTDTQYF.

The chain joins TRBV25-1 to TRBJ1-5, with unresolved D. The CDR3 is 14 residues long. Trimming removed 3 bases at V and 5 bases at J, with 11 bases between. The germline V gene has CDR1 MGHDK and CDR2 SYGVNS. The CDR3 nucleotides read TGTGCCAGCAGTGATAGTGGCGGGGATCAGCCCCAGCATTTT. It is translated as CASSDSGGDQPQHF.

This clone has just a few counts. The chain links TRBV7-9 to TRBJ1-4; TRBD1 aligns across 8 bases. This CDR3 has 16 residues. Looked up from germline, CDR1 is SEHNR and CDR2 is FQNEAQ (reference sequence). Trimming at V came to 5 bases and at J to 0 bases, leaving 5 bases not matched to a gene. This chain's CDR3 is CASSLGQAATNEKLFF. The CDR3 coding sequence is TGTGCCAGCAGCCTGGGACAGGCTGCAACTAATGAAAAACTGTTTTTT.

The CDR3 loop reads CASSPGQTNYEQYF. DNA for the CDR3: TGTGCCAGCTCACCGGGACAGACGAACTACGAGCAGTACTTC. V and J are TRBV18 and TRBJ2-7; TRBD1 matches at 7 bases. CDR1 KGHSH and CDR2 LQKENI come from the germline V gene. CDR3 length: 14 amino acids. V was clipped by 3 bases and J by 3 bases; unmatched bases: 5.

The chain links TRBV30 to TRBJ1-4; 7 bases agree with TRBD1. The V gene end was trimmed by 5 bases and the J gene end by 0 bases; junction bases not matched to a gene: 6. This CDR3 has 15 residues. Looked up from germline, CDR1 is GTSNPN and CDR2 is SVGIG (reference sequence). The CDR3 nucleotides are TGTGCCTGGGCCCATGGACAGGCAACTAATGAAAAACTGTTTTTT. Protein: CAWAHGQATNEKLFF.

The rearrangement links TRBV25-1 to TRBJ2-3; possibly TRBD1 for D (7 bases). The germline V gene has CDR1 MGHDK and CDR2 SYGVNS. The V end lost 8 bases, the J end lost 6 bases, and 15 bases lay between the germline ends. The CDR3 spans 13 residues. CDR3 DNA sequence: TGTGCCAGCGGACTACAGGGGACGGATACGCAGTATTTT. Residues: CASGLQGTDTQYF. Drawing the rest from reference TRBV25-1 and TRBJ2-3, the complete variable domain is EADIYQTPRYLVIGTGKKITLECSQTMGHDKMYWYQQDPGMELHLIHYSYGVNSTEKGDLSSESTVSRIRTEHFPLTLESARPSHTSQYLCASGLQGTDTQYFGPGTRLTVL.

In this sample, this clone turned up a few times. V is TRBV7-2 and J is TRBJ2-2; 8 nucleotides align to TRBD2. This CDR3 is 16 amino acids long. Unmatched junction bases numbered 6, after V lost 1 base and J lost 5 bases. Germline lookup yields CDR1 SGHTA and CDR2 FQGNSA. CDR3 bases: TGTGCCAGCAGCTTAGGGTTGGCTAGCGGGACCGGGGAGCTGTTTTTT. This gives the protein CASSLGLASGTGELFF.

CDR3 sequence: CASSGNSGGAGTEAFF. As DNA, the CDR3 is TGCGCCAGCAGCGGGAATAGCGGGGGCGCTGGGACTGAAGCTTTCTTT. The chain couples TRBV5-1 to TRBJ1-1, with D perhaps matching TRBD1 (6 bases). V was trimmed by 4 bases and J by 5 bases, leaving 21 bases between them. Germline-derived CDR1 and CDR2 are SGHRS and YFSETQ. The CDR3 spans 16 residues.

This clone was detected once. The chain links TRBV20-1 to TRBJ2-7, with D maybe TRBD2 (5 bases). V was cut by 5 bases and J by 3 bases, with 8 bases left in between. The CDR3 runs to 11 residues. Germline CDR1 and CDR2: DFQATT and SNEGSKA (reference sequence). The CDR3 spells CSALAGYEQYF. The CDR3, as DNA: TGCAGTGCTCTAGCTGGCTACGAGCAGTACTTC.

The J gene is TRBJ2-3, the V gene TRBV5-4; 7 positions agree with TRBD2. Losses at the gene ends were 2 bases for V and 7 bases for J; bases not matched to a gene: 10. The CDR3 runs 15 residues. Germline CDR1 SGHNT, CDR2 YYREEE (reference sequence). CDR3 loop: CASSLDPGGAYTQYF. The CDR3 nucleotides are TGTGCCAGCAGCTTAGATCCGGGAGGAGCATATACGCAGTATTTT.

This clone appeared once. The chain combines TRBV7-8 with TRBJ2-5; perhaps TRBD1 as D (7 bases). CDR1 SGHVS and CDR2 FQNEAQ come from the germline V gene. V shed 1 base and J shed 4 bases, with 19 bases lying between them. The CDR3 sequence is 17 residues long. CDR3 in DNA: TGTGCCAGCAGCTTAGTCGGAGGGGGCGCTTGGTCAGAGACCCAGTACTTC. Translating it yields CASSLVGGGAWSETQYF.

There are a few counts of this clone. The chain couples TRBV28 to TRBJ1-1; 7 bases are shared with TRBD1. The V gene's germline CDR1 is MDHEN and CDR2 SYDVKM. The CDR3 length is 12 residues. V lost 6 bases and J lost 11; bases outside the gene matches: 9. CDR3 nucleotide sequence: TGTGCCAGCAGCTATACAGGGGCGTCGGCTTTCTTT. This encodes CASSYTGASAFF.

The rearrangement links TRBV6-6 to TRBJ2-5; 16 bases are a match to TRBD2. This CDR3 is 15 amino acids long. Germline V gives CDR1 MNHNY, CDR2 SVGAGI (reference sequence). J gave up 3 bases and V 6 bases, and 1 base lay outside the gene matches. The CDR3 reads CASRGTSGREETQYF. CDR3 nucleotides: TGTGCCAGCAGGGGGACTAGCGGGAGGGAAGAGACCCAGTACTTC.

The chain couples TRBV19 to TRBJ1-1; D not certain. This CDR3 contains 13 residues. V was pared by 8 bases and J by 1 base, with 11 bases between. Looked up from germline, CDR1 is LNHDA and CDR2 is SQIVND (reference sequence). The CDR3 nucleotides are TGTGCCAGTTCTTATACAGAGAACACTGAAGCTTTCTTT. This gives the protein CASSYTENTEAFF.

V and J are TRBV4-1 and TRBJ2-1, with D hard to call. Germline CDR1 is MGHRA and CDR2 is YSYEKL. CDR3 length: 13 residues. V lost 6 bases and J lost 0, with 6 bases in between. CDR3 DNA: TGCGCCAGCAGGAAAAGCTCCTACAATGAGCAGTTCTTC. Protein sequence: CASRKSSYNEQFF.

The chain has TRBV5-1 and TRBJ2-7; 9 positions match TRBD1. The J segment lost 5 bases and the V segment lost 0 bases, leaving 6 bases of the junction unmatched. Germline V lookup: CDR1 SGHRS, CDR2 YFSETQ. The CDR3 consists of 15 residues. The CDR3 is CASSLAGTGFDEQYF. Here the CDR3 DNA reads TGCGCCAGCAGCTTGGCCGGGACAGGGTTTGACGAGCAGTACTTC.

As to this clone: This specimen includes other DNA sequences encoding the same CDR3. V gene TRBV5-1 combines with J gene TRBJ2-3; weak D call: TRBD2 (7 bases). The germline V gene encodes CDR1 SGHRS and CDR2 YFSETQ. The CDR3 totals 15 residues. V was shortened by 1 base and J by 0 bases, with 9 bases between the two germline ends. The CDR3: CASSLRGASTDTQYF. The CDR3 DNA is TGCGCCAGCAGCTTGCGGGGGGCTAGCACAGATACGCAGTATTTT.

This clone was detected a few times. The chain is built from TRBV9 and TRBJ2-1, with D possibly matching TRBD1 (6 bases). The V gene's germline CDR1 is SGDLS and CDR2 YYNGEE. Trimming left V 1 base short and J 1 base short, with 12 bases between. This CDR3 spans 16 amino acids. CDR3 DNA: TGTGCCAGCAGCGTATTGGCAGGGGAGTCCTACAATGAGCAGTTCTTC. Translating it yields CASSVLAGESYNEQFF.

This clone has a handful of counts. The V and J genes are TRBV5-1 and TRBJ2-7; D is unclear. The V end was cut by 2 bases, the J end by 0 bases, with 9 bases between. The CDR3 has 14 residues. Germline values: CDR1 SGHRS, CDR2 YFSETQ. The CDR3 sequence is CASSFSGNSYEQYF. CDR3 nucleotides: TGCGCCAGCAGCTTTAGTGGAAACTCCTACGAGCAGTACTTC.

This clone was picked up one time. V gene TRBV4-3 combines with J gene TRBJ1-2; D might be TRBD1 (5 bases). The CDR3 covers 16 residues. Germline V gives CDR1 LGHNA, CDR2 YSLEER. V was clipped by 0 bases and J by 3 bases, with 14 bases between them. The CDR3 loop reads CASSQELQGSHYGYTF. CDR3 sequence (DNA): TGCGCCAGCAGCCAAGAATTGCAGGGTTCACACTATGGCTACACCTTC.